The sequence of this T cell receptor (beta chain) was determined in a study of human T cells and chemical hapten exposure. Time point meaning: patch test 3, about 24 weeks after DPC sensitization. Treatment here: therapeutic diphenylcyclopropenone sensitization with weekly scalp DPC. Germline-derived CDR1 and CDR2 are SQVTM and ANQGSEA. CDR3 length equals 14 residues. V was shortened by 4 bases and J by 1 base, with 13 bases between the two germline ends. MiXCR, applied by TCRdb to the RACE reads, yields one record per CDR3 protein. The data show under 200,000 distinct CDR3 sequences, about a quarter seen once.

Source: whole blood, taken in connection with sensitization to the hapten diphenylcyclopropenone (DPC). The rearrangement uses TRBV29-1 and TRBJ1-1; D is perhaps TRBD1 (5 bases). The sequence derives from a woman in her late teens or twenties with alopecia areata. Some clones in this sample may be carry-over from other donors' samples. Here the CDR3 reads CSVGRGVKNTEAFF. In DNA, the CDR3 is TGCAGCGTTGGTAGGGGTGTGAAGAACACTGAAGCTTTCTTT.